Sequencing of this T cell receptor beta chain was carried out in a study of OX40 agonist ivuxolimab in advanced cancers. As for the study in general: Every 2 weeks, ivuxolimab was infused into the patients intravenously at between 0.01 and 10 mg/kg. Eligibility admitted prior anti-PD-1, anti-PD-L1 or anti-CTLA-4 therapy; 30% to 40% had some.

Note on this clone: Antigen specificity is unknown.

Peripheral blood came from all dose cohorts at three timepoints. TCRdb's copy holds only in-frame clones and misses some; the assay was immunoSEQ multiplex PCR. The table lists over 70,000 clones, roughly 91% of them singletons. The ends were cut back, 4 bases at V and 1 base at J, with 13 bases in the middle. The CDR3 has 15 residues. Germline lookup yields CDR1 LNHDA and CDR2 SQIVND (reference sequence). Points from the study as a whole: CD8+ T cells (on average) carried more expanded clones than CD4+ T cells.

This clonotype was sampled from an adult with an advanced solid tumor such as melanoma, head and neck, liver or kidney cancer. The V gene is TRBV19, the J gene TRBJ1-1; TRBD1 is a possible D gene (6 bases). The specimen comprised CD4+ or CD8+ T cells sorted from blood, sampled in a trial of the OX40 agonist ivuxolimab. This chain's CDR3 is CASSNPQGPNTEAFF. The CDR3, as DNA: TGTGCCAGTAGTAACCCACAGGGCCCGAACACTGAAGCTTTCTTT.